This TCR beta chain was found in a study of OX40 agonist ivuxolimab in advanced cancers. Study-wide results and caveats: Low normalized T-cell clonal expansion was additionally recorded for some nonresponders. Doses of 0.1 to 3.0 mg/kg were accompanied by clonal expansion of CD4+ and CD8+ blood T cells by week 6. Among the lowest peripheral clonal expansion occurred in 0.1-3.0 mg/kg partial responders.

Some clones are missing from TCRdb's copy, which holds only in-frame ones; the method was immunoSEQ multiplex PCR. The data show 45,000 to 65,000 clones, with approximately 91% seen just once and just under 7% held by the top ten. CDR1 SGDLS and CDR2 YYNGEE come from the germline V gene. Trimming at V came to 0 bases and at J to 5 bases, leaving 6 bases not matched to a gene. The CDR3 runs to 16 residues. About this clone: The antigen remains unidentified.

This receptor was obtained from an adult with an advanced solid tumor such as melanoma, head and neck, liver or kidney cancer. The V call is TRBV9, the J call TRBJ2-2; 8 bases line up with TRBD1. The sequences come from CD4+ or CD8+ T cells sorted from blood, collected in a trial of the OX40 agonist ivuxolimab. The CDR3 is CASSVGQGAWTGELFF. CDR3 sequence (DNA): TGTGCCAGCAGCGTAGGGCAGGGGGCTTGGACCGGGGAGCTGTTTTTT.